These 8 T cell receptor beta chains share one sample of origin, sequenced in a study of cytomegalovirus exposure and HLA in healthy donors (dated by TCRdb to 2016 to 2017). Library prep was done by the immunoSEQ multiplex PCR assay. For the multiplex PCR, a mixture combining 60 forward primers for TCR Vbeta segments and 13 reverse primers for TCR Jbeta segments was used. TCRdb provides this immuneACCESS table in a form limited to in-frame rearrangements. Some clones are lacking; in checked studies, under half of them reflect an unresolved V gene, and why the rest are absent is not known. Recorded for this sample are about 170,000 clones; about 81% of them occurred a single time. The leading ten clones occupy roughly 1.6% of the sample. Sequenced sample: PBMCs. The origin of the receptors is a girl between 10 and 17 years old in good health and CMV-seropositive.

V and J are TRBV7-2 and TRBJ1-1, with a weak D call TRBD1 (5 bases). CDR3 length equals 14 residues. Germline assignment: CDR1 SGHTA and CDR2 FQGNSA. The germline V and J ends were trimmed by 1 base and 6 bases, with 12 bases remaining between them. CDR3 coding DNA: TGTGCCAGCAGCTTAGAAGGGGCACGGGCTGAAGCTTTCTTT. As protein: CASSLEGARAEAFF.

The J gene is TRBJ2-3, the V gene TRBV7-8; weak D call: TRBD1 (5 bases). The germline V gene encodes CDR1 SGHVS and CDR2 FQNEAQ. V lost 0 bases and J lost 3, with 13 bases in between. This CDR3 has 16 amino acids. DNA for the CDR3: TGTGCCAGCAGCTTAGCGCAGGGTTTGTGGACAGATACGCAGTATTTT. It codes for CASSLAQGLWTDTQYF.

This clone was detected only once. The chain joins TRBV28 to TRBJ1-1, with 8 bases aligning to TRBD1. CDR1 is MDHEN, CDR2 SYDVKM, per germline. CDR3 length: 13 amino acids. Trimming at V came to 7 bases and at J to 5 bases, leaving 6 bases not matched to a gene. Here the CDR3 DNA reads TGTGCCAGCAAAACAGGGGACAGGACTGAAGCTTTCTTT. Translating it yields CASKTGDRTEAFF. The whole variable domain, remainder taken from reference TRBV28 and TRBJ1-1, is DVKVTQSSRYLVKRTGEKVFLECVQDMDHENMFWYRQDPGLGLRLIYFSYDVKMKEKGDIPEGYSVSREKKERFSLILESASTNQTSMYLCASKTGDRTEAFFGQGTRLTVV.

The chain has TRBV5-1 and TRBJ1-1; no clear D gene. Germline loops: CDR1 SGHRS, CDR2 YFSETQ. Between the trimmed V and J ends, which lost 4 bases and 10 bases, there was a span of 20 bases. The CDR3 has 14 amino acids. The CDR3 sequence is CASSLLMTGRGAFF. CDR3 in DNA: TGCGCCAGCAGCCTCCTAATGACTGGGCGGGGAGCTTTCTTT.

CDR3 sequence: CASSIFSGANPYEQYF. The CDR3, as DNA: TGTGCCAGTAGTATATTTAGCGGGGCGAACCCCTACGAGCAGTACTTC. The chain carries TRBV19 and TRBJ2-7, with 8 bases aligning to TRBD2. The CDR3 runs 16 residues. J lost 2 bases, V lost 2 bases, and 8 bases had no gene match. Germline V gene data show CDR1 as LNHDA and CDR2 as SQIVND (reference sequence).

The V call is TRBV30, the J call TRBJ2-5, with D unresolved. With 7 bases removed from V and 5 bases from J, the gap between germline ends came to 14 bases. Germline CDR1 is GTSNPN and CDR2 is SVGIG (reference sequence). This CDR3 comprises 12 residues. The CDR3, as DNA: TGTGCCTTACACATACAGACGGAGACCCAGTACTTC. Amino acid sequence: CALHIQTETQYF. Full variable domain (missing parts from reference TRBV30 and TRBJ2-5): SQTIHQWPATLVQPVGSPLSLECTVEGTSNPNLYWYRQAAGRGLQLLFYSVGIGQISSEVPQNLSASRPQDRQFILSSKKLLLSDSGFYLCALHIQTETQYFGPGTRLLVL.

This clone was recorded a few times. V and J are TRBV18 and TRBJ1-4; D is ambiguous. V was clipped by 3 bases and J by 0 bases, with 8 bases between them. The CDR3 runs 15 residues. Germline V gene sequence: CDR1 KGHSH, CDR2 LQKENI. CDR3 amino acids: CASSPKRATNEKLFF. The CDR3 DNA is TGTGCCAGCTCACCGAAGCGGGCAACTAATGAAAAACTGTTTTTT.

The J gene is TRBJ2-1, the V gene TRBV6-5, with 12 positions matching TRBD1. Unmatched junction bases numbered 2, after V lost 0 bases and J lost 8 bases. The CDR3 consists of 15 residues. The germline V gene encodes CDR1 MNHEY and CDR2 SVGAGI. The CDR3 sequence: CASSYSGTGGHEQFF. Written as DNA, the CDR3 is TGTGCCAGCAGTTACTCGGGGACAGGGGGCCATGAGCAGTTCTTC.